This T cell receptor beta chain was sequenced during a study of tumor and adjacent non-tumor tissue in lung cancer. Study summary: The patients, some ten men and 4 to 6 women, were roughly 30 to 76 with stage I to III disease.

RNA was extracted from bulk tissue without any cell sorting. Donors were chemotherapy-naive, newly diagnosed lung cancer surgical patients in China, August–late 2014. The CDR3 contains 12 residues. Germline V lookup: CDR1 SGHAT, CDR2 FQNNGV. About this clonotype: At one of its ends the junction is not consistent with the germline gene, which may arise from a read error.

A modified ARM-PCR protocol with three rounds of nested PCR amplified TCRbeta. TCRdb called the multiplex PCR reads again in MiXCR, with one record for every CDR3 protein. The sample lists 100,000 to 120,000 distinct CDR3 sequences, nearly 85% occurring once. This sequence was found in an older man with non-small cell lung cancer. The V gene is TRBV11-2, the J gene TRBJ2-7; D remains unclear. Sequencing was performed on lung tumor tissue. The CDR3: CASSYNDLEHYF. CDR3 bases: TGTGCCAGCAGCTACAATGACCTCGAGCACTACTTC.